Shown below are 20 T cell receptor beta chains from a single sample sequenced in a study of identical twins. TCRdb reprocessed the 5' RACE reads with MiXCR, giving one entry per CDR3 protein. Among fewer than 650,000 distinct CDR3 sequences listed, roughly 7.1% were seen once. These data were also reused for a study on yellow fever vaccine responses in identical twins.

The sequenced material came from PBMCs. The receptors were sampled from a young woman in good health.

The chain uses TRBV5-1 and TRBJ2-7; TRBD1 might be the D (6 bases). The V end lost 4 bases, the J end lost 7 bases, and 15 bases lay between the germline ends. This CDR3 has 13 residues. CDR1 SGHRS and CDR2 YFSETQ come from the germline V gene. Here the CDR3 reads CASSIRTVAEQYV. CDR3 in DNA: TGCGCCAGCAGCATACGGACAGTTGCGGAGCAGTACGTC.

This clonotype was counted between two and nine times. The chain joins TRBV29-1 to TRBJ2-3; either TRBD1 or TRBD2 may fit D (5 bases each). The germline V gene has CDR1 SQVTM and CDR2 ANQGSEA. This CDR3 is 15 amino acids long. Trimming pared 4 bases from V and 0 bases from J, leaving 14 bases between. The CDR3 nucleotides read TGCAGCGTTGTGGGGGACGGGAAAAGCACAGATACGCAGTATTTT. Its protein is CSVVGDGKSTDTQYF.

This clonotype was detected many times. The chain combines TRBV4-2 with TRBJ2-1; 11 bases fit TRBD2. Germline-derived CDR1 and CDR2 are LGHNA and YNFKEQ. The CDR3 spans 17 residues. The V and J ends lost 3 bases and 7 bases, in that order; junction bases with no gene match: 11. CDR3 protein: CASSHSSLAGGSNEQFF. The CDR3 DNA is TGTGCCAGCAGCCATTCGTCCTTAGCGGGGGGGAGTAATGAGCAGTTCTTC.

The rearrangement uses TRBV12-3 or TRBV12-4 and TRBJ1-5; D perhaps matches TRBD1 (6 bases). The V gene lost 7 bases and the J gene lost 9 bases, with 19 bases spanning the gap. This CDR3 region has 14 residues. The CDR3 nucleotides read TGTGCCAGCACTCGGGGGGGCACCCGCTTGCCCCAGCATTTT. Its translation: CASTRGGTRLPQHF.

This clonotype was detected only a few times. This CDR3 is CSVRIPAGRETQYF. The CDR3 DNA sequence: TGCAGCGTCCGAATTCCTGCAGGGAGAGAGACCCAGTACTTC. The V and J genes are TRBV29-1 and TRBJ2-5; either TRBD1 or TRBD2 may supply D (5 bases each). Deletions cut 6 bases from V and 4 bases from J, with 18 bases between. The CDR3 consists of 14 residues. Germline V gives CDR1 SQVTM, CDR2 ANQGSEA.

This clonotype turned up a few times. This chain links TRBV10-3 with TRBJ2-1; D may be TRBD1 or TRBD2 (5 bases each). V lost 3 bases to trimming and J lost 3 bases, with 18 bases between them. This CDR3 has 17 amino acids. Looked up from germline, CDR1 is ENHRY and CDR2 is SYGVKD. The chain's CDR3 is CAISDRDAASFYNEQFF. For the CDR3, the DNA is TGTGCCATCAGTGACAGGGACGCCGCGTCGTTCTACAATGAGCAGTTCTTC.

The chain has TRBV7-2 and TRBJ2-1; possible D gene TRBD2, 5 bases. V lost 1 base and J lost 6, with 7 bases in between. This CDR3 region has 13 residues. Germline V gene data show CDR1 as SGHTA and CDR2 as FQGNSA. CDR3 nucleotides: TGTGCCAGCAGCTTAGGAGGGCCCAATGAGCAGTTCTTC. Translated, it gives CASSLGGPNEQFF.

This rearrangement joins TRBV20-1 to TRBJ2-7, with TRBD1 matching over 11 bases. J gave up 9 bases and V 5 bases, and 9 bases lay outside the gene matches. Germline lookup yields CDR1 DFQATT and CDR2 SNEGSKA (reference sequence). The CDR3 covers 13 residues. CDR3 residues: CSARGQGEQGQYV. For the CDR3, the DNA is TGCAGTGCTCGGGGACAGGGGGAACAGGGGCAGTACGTC.

This clonotype was seen many times. V gene TRBV5-1 combines with J gene TRBJ1-2; D unclear. The CDR3 consists of 14 residues. Germline CDR1 reads SGHRS; CDR2 reads YFSETQ. V gave up 0 bases and J gave up 6 bases, with 12 bases separating them. DNA of the CDR3: TGCGCCAGCAGCTTGGTTCCGGTTTCTGATGGCTACACCTTC. Translating gives CASSLVPVSDGYTF.

In this sample, this clonotype turned up many times. The V and J genes are TRBV5-6 and TRBJ2-1; the match to TRBD2 covers 8 bases. CDR3 length equals 16 residues. Germline CDR1 SGHDT, CDR2 YYEEEE. V dropped 1 base and J dropped 12; count of bases not matched to a gene: 15. CDR3 in amino acids: CASSLYVGGGRSGQFF. Written as DNA, the CDR3 is TGTGCCAGCAGCTTGTATGTTGGCGGGGGGAGATCTGGGCAGTTCTTC.

This clonotype was seen ten or more times. This chain links TRBV7-2 with TRBJ2-1; D gene unclear. CDR1 and CDR2 (germline): SGHTA, FQGNSA. This CDR3 region has 13 residues. Trimming took 3 bases from V and 6 from J, leaving 9 bases between them. CDR3 protein: CASSFFEGNEQFF. DNA for the CDR3: TGTGCCAGCAGCTTTTTCGAAGGCAATGAGCAGTTCTTC.

This rearrangement joins TRBV28 to TRBJ2-7, with a possible D match to TRBD1 (7 bases). The CDR3 length is 13 residues. The V end lost 8 bases, the J end lost 6 bases, and 17 bases lay between the germline ends. Germline loops: CDR1 MDHEN, CDR2 SYDVKM. CDR3 coding DNA: TGTGCCAGCCAGGGGGGCCTGGGGGGCGAGCAGTACGTC. Amino acid sequence: CASQGGLGGEQYV.

The table lists this clonotype with a few counts. V and J are TRBV5-5 and TRBJ2-2, with TRBD1 matching 7 bases. Germline assignment: CDR1 SGHKS and CDR2 YYEKEE (reference sequence). This CDR3 is built from 15 residues. Losses at the gene ends were 3 bases for V and 5 bases for J; bases not matched to a gene: 7. The CDR3 DNA is TGTGCCAGCAGCTCCTCGACAGGGTTAACCGGGGAGCTGTTTTTT. Translation gives CASSSSTGLTGELFF.

The chain carries TRBV25-1 and TRBJ2-3, with no clear D. Germline CDR1 reads MGHDK; CDR2 reads SYGVNS. The CDR3 runs 13 residues. The germline V and J ends were trimmed by 6 bases and 3 bases, with 10 bases remaining between them. The CDR3: CASRVPPTDTQYF. The CDR3 bases are TGTGCCAGCAGGGTCCCTCCAACAGATACGCAGTATTTT.

The chain links TRBV25-1 to TRBJ1-2; D possibly corresponds to TRBD1 (5 bases). This CDR3 has 14 residues. Germline CDR1 and CDR2: MGHDK and SYGVNS. V lost 2 bases and J lost 4, with 11 bases in between. CDR3 protein: CASSEGLTVYGYTF. The CDR3 bases are TGTGCCAGCAGTGAAGGCCTGACAGTCTATGGCTACACCTTC.

This clonotype was counted many times. This chain uses TRBV11-2 with TRBJ2-1; 7 bases fit TRBD1. In germline, CDR1 is SGHAT, CDR2 FQNNGV. CDR3 size: 16 residues. J was trimmed by 8 bases and V by 5 bases; bases with no gene match: 15. The CDR3 region is CASSPRGDRVIYEQFF. The CDR3 DNA is TGTGCCAGCAGCCCTAGAGGAGACAGGGTTATCTATGAGCAGTTCTTC.

This clonotype was recorded many times. This sequence joins TRBV20-1 and TRBJ1-3, with TRBD1 as a possible D gene (5 bases). The germline V gene encodes CDR1 DFQATT and CDR2 SNEGSKA (reference sequence). V lost 4 bases and J lost 3, with 10 bases in between. CDR3 size: 13 residues. CDR3 amino acids: CSAMGTIGNTIYF. In DNA form, the CDR3 reads TGCAGTGCTATGGGGACGATTGGAAACACCATATATTTT.

The rearrangement links TRBV2 to TRBJ1-4, with D possibly TRBD1 on 5 matching bases. The germline CDR1 and CDR2 sequences are SNHLY and FYNNEI. This CDR3 comprises 15 residues. V lost 8 bases, J lost 0 bases, and 13 bases lay in between. The CDR3 sequence: CASEGRFATNEKLFF. In DNA, the CDR3 is TGTGCCAGCGAGGGACGCTTTGCAACTAATGAAAAACTGTTTTTT.

Ten or more counts support this clonotype. The chain is built from TRBV12-3 or TRBV12-4 and TRBJ1-4, with a possible D match to TRBD1 (5 bases). There are 13 residues in the CDR3. Trimming took off 6 bases at V and 8 bases at J, with 13 bases between the two ends. The CDR3 protein is CASSWTRDEKLFF. Here the CDR3 DNA reads TGTGCCAGCAGCTGGACCCGGGACGAAAAACTGTTTTTT.

This clonotype was seen ten or more times. As DNA, the CDR3 is TGTGCCAGCAAGACCGGGACTATCTACAATGAGCAGTTCTTC. It yields the protein CASKTGTIYNEQFF. The chain couples TRBV2 to TRBJ2-1, with 7 positions matching TRBD2. The V gene's germline CDR1 is SNHLY and CDR2 FYNNEI. This CDR3 has 14 residues. Germline trimming cut 7 bases from V and 3 bases from J; bases unmatched to any gene: 6.